A single TCR beta chain is shown here with its context. Its antigen is unknown. Sequencing libraries for TCR beta were prepared with iRepertoire HTBI primers and Arm-PCR of CDR3 regions. Per the original methods: 60 or so TRBV and roughly 15 TRBJ segments were identified across samples. TCRdb passed the multiplex PCR reads through MiXCR, listing each CDR3 protein once. None of the V and J calls come from the authors' own analysis; TCRdb made them. This sample yields roughly 300,000 distinct CDR3 sequences, of which around a fifth are seen a single time; 56% belongs to the top ten. Specified time point: persistent/refractory GD, antithyroid drugs over 5 years with positive TRAb. PBMCs provided the RNA from which the TCR library was made. As collected, the peripheral blood samples measured around 9 milliliters each and went into EDTA tubes. The sample originates from a study of regulatory T cells in long-lasting Graves disease.

General study findings and limits: Public clonotype sharing was higher in persistent than newly diagnosed patients.

CDR1 and CDR2 (germline): MDHEN, SYDVKM. The CDR3 has 13 amino acids. V was clipped by 2 bases and J by 10 bases, with 9 bases between them. V gene TRBV28 combines with J gene TRBJ1-6; D is possibly TRBD1 (5 bases). This material consisted of peripheral blood mononuclear cells (PBMCs), taken when the disease was refractory, from a patient treated with antithyroid drugs. This TCR was recovered from a female donor with Graves disease. CDR3 sequence: CASSLVRGSPLHF. Written as DNA, the CDR3 is TGTGCCAGCAGTTTAGTGAGGGGATCACCCCTCCACTTT.